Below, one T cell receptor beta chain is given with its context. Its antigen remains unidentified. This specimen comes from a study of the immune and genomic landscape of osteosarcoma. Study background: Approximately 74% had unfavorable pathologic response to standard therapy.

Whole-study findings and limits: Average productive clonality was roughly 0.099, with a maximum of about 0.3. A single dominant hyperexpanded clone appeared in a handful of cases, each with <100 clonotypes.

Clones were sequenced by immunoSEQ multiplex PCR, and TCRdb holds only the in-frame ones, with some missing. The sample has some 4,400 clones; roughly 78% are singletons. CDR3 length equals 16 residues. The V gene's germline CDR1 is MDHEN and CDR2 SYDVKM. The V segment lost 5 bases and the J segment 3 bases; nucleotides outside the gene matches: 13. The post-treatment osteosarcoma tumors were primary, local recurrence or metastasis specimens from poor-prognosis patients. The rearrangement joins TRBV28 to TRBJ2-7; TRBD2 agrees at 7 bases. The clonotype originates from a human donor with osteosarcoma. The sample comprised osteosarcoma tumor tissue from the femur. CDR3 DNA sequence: TGTGCCAGCAGTCCCTCTGGGGCTAGCGGCCTCTACGAGCAGTACTTC. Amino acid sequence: CASSPSGASGLYEQYF.